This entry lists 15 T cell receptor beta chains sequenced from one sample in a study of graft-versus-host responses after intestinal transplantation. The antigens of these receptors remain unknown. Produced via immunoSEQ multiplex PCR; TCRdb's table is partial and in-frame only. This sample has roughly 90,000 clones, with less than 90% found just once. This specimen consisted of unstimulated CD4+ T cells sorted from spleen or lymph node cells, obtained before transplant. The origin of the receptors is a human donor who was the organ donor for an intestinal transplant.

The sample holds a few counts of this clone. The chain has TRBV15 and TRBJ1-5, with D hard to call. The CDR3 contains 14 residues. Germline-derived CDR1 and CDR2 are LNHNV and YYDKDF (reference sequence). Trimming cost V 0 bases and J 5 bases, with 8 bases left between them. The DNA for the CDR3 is TGTGCCACCAGCAGAGATAAGGGAGATCAGCCCCAGCATTTT. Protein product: CATSRDKGDQPQHF.

The CDR3 protein is CASRDRGMDEQFF. The CDR3 nucleotides read TGTGCCAGTAGAGACAGGGGGATGGATGAGCAGTTCTTC. The chain combines TRBV19 with TRBJ2-1; 9 bases are shared with TRBD1. Germline loops: CDR1 LNHDA, CDR2 SQIVND (reference sequence). The V and J ends lost 6 bases and 8 bases, in that order; junction bases with no gene match: 5. This CDR3 is 13 amino acids long.

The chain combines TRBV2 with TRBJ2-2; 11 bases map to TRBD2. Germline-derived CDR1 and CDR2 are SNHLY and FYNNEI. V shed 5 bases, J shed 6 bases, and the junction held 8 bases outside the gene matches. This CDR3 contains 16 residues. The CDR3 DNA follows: TGTGCCAGCAGTATAATTAGCGGGAGGGGTGCCGGGGAGCTGTTTTTT. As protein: CASSIISGRGAGELFF. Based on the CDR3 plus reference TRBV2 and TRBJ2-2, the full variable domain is EPEVTQTPSHQVTQMGQEVILRCVPISNHLYFYWYRQILGQKVEFLVSFYNNEISEKSEIFDDQFSVERPDGSNFTLKIRSTKLEDSAMYFCASSIISGRGAGELFFGEGSRLTVL.

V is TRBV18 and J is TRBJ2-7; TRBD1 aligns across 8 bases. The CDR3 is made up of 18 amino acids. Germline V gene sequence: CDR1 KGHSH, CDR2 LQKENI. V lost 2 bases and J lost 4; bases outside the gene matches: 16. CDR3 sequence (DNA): TGTGCCAGCTCACCAAGCAACCGCAGGGGGCGAGGGGGATACGAGCAGTACTTC. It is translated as CASSPSNRRGRGGYEQYF.

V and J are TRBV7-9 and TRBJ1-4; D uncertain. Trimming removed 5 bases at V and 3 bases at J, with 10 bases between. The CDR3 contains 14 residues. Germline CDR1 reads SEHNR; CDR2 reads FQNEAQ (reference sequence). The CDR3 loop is CASSRGWANEKLFF. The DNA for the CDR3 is TGTGCCAGCAGCCGGGGTTGGGCTAATGAAAAACTGTTTTTT.

CDR3 protein: CASSSGASGNTIYF. The DNA for the CDR3 is TGTGCCAGCAGCTCCGGAGCGTCTGGAAACACCATATATTTT. The gene calls are TRBV7-6 and TRBJ1-3, with D hard to call. The CDR3 consists of 14 residues. The V gene's germline CDR1 is SGHVS and CDR2 FNYEAQ. V lost 4 bases to trimming and J lost 1 base, with 8 bases between them.

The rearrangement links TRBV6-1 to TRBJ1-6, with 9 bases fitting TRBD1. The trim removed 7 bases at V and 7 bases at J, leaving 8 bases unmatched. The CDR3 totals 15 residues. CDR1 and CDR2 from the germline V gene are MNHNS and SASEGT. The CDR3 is CASKGTGIGNSPLHF. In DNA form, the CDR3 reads TGTGCCAGCAAAGGGACAGGGATTGGCAATTCACCCCTCCACTTT.

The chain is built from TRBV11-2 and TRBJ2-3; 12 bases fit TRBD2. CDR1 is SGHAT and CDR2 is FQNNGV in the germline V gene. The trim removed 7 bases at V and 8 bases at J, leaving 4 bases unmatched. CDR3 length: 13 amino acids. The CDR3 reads CASILAGGSTQYF. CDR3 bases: TGTGCCAGCATCCTAGCGGGAGGGTCTACGCAGTATTTT.

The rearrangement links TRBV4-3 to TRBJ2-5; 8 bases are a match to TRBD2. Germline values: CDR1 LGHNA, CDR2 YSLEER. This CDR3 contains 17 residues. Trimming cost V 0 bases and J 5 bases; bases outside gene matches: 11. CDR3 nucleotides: TGCGCCAGCAGCCAAGATGGCCGGGAGGGGGGATGGGAGACCCAGTACTTC. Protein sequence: CASSQDGREGGWETQYF.

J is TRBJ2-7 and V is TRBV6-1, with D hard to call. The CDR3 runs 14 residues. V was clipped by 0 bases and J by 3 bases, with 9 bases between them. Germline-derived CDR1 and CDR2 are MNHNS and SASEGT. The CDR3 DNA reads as TGTGCCAGCAGTGAAGCGGATACGGGCTACGAGCAGTACTTC. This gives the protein CASSEADTGYEQYF.

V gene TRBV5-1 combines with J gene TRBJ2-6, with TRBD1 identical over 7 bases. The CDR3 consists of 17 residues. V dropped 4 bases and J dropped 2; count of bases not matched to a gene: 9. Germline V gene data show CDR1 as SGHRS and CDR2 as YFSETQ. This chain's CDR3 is CASSPQTGLAGANVLTF. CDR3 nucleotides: TGCGCCAGCAGCCCTCAGACAGGGTTGGCTGGGGCCAACGTCCTGACTTTC.

The CDR3 sequence: CASSSRTGGTRGPQHF. The CDR3 region has the DNA TGTGCCAGCAGCTCCCGGACAGGGGGTACTAGGGGGCCCCAGCATTTT. This sequence joins TRBV7-8 and TRBJ1-5, with TRBD1 matching over 10 bases. Germline CDR1 reads SGHVS; CDR2 reads FQNEAQ. Trimming at V came to 4 bases and at J to 9 bases, leaving 12 bases not matched to a gene. This CDR3 is 16 amino acids long.

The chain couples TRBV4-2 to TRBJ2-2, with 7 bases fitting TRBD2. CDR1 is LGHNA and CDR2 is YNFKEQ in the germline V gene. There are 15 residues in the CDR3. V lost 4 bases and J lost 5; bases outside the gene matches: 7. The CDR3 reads CASSRTGGGTGELFF. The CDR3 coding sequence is TGTGCCAGCAGCCGCACAGGCGGGGGAACCGGGGAGCTGTTTTTT.

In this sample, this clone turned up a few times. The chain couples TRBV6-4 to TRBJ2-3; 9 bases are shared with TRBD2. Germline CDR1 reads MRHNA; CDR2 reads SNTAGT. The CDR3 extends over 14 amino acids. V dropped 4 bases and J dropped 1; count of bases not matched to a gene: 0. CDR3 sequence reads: CASSASGGTDTQYF. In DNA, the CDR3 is TGTGCCAGCAGTGCTAGCGGGGGCACAGATACGCAGTATTTT.

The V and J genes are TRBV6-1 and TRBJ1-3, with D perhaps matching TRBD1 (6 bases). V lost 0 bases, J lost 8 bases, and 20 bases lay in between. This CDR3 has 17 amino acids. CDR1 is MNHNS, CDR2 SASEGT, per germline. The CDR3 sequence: CASSEAGGPGGQYTIYF. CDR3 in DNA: TGTGCCAGCAGTGAAGCGGGGGGTCCCGGGGGGCAATACACCATATATTTT.